Detailed here is one T cell receptor beta chain. Its antigen is unknown. The data were taken from a study of yellow fever vaccine responses in identical twins. General observations from the study: As reported, the vaccine T cell response of twins seemed partly convergent and partly personalized.

TCRdb passed the RT-PCR reads through MiXCR, listing each CDR3 protein once. This sample has about 1,200 distinct CDR3 sequences, with around 92% found just once. With V trimmed by 6 bases and J by 3 bases, 8 bases remained unmatched. CDR3 length equals 15 residues. Germline V gives CDR1 SGHAT, CDR2 FQNNGV. The starting material was T cells from blood (PBMCs), unsorted or a sorted subset (not recorded which), obtained before or after yellow fever vaccination (not recorded which). V usage is TRBV11-2 and J usage is TRBJ2-3, with 8 bases identical to TRBD1. The TCR sequence derives from a female donor who received the yellow fever vaccine. CDR3 loop: CASRLQGARTDTQYF. DNA for the CDR3: TGTGCCAGCAGACTCCAGGGGGCTCGGACAGATACGCAGTATTTT.